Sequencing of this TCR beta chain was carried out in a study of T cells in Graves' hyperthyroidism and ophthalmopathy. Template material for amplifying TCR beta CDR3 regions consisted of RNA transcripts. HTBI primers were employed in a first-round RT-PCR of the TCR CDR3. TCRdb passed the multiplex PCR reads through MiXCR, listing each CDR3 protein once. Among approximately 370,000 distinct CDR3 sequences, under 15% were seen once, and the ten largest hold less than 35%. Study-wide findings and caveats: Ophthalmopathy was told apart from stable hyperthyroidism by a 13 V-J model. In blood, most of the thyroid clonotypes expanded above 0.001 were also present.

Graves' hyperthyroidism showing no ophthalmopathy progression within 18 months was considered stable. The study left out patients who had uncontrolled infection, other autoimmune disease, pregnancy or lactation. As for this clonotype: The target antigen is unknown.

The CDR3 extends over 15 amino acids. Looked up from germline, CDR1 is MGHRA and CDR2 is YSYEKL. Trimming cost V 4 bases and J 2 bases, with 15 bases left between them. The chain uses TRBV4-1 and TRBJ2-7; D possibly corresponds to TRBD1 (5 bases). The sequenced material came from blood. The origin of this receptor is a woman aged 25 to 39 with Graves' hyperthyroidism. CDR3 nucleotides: TGCGCCAGCAGCCCGCGGCCCCAGGGTGCCTACGAGCAGTACTTC. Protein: CASSPRPQGAYEQYF.